This T cell receptor beta chain was observed in a study of Ad26.COV2.S vaccination and SARS-CoV-2 variants. This sample's treatment: roughly 19 received Ad26.COV2.S at low or high dose, single or two shots; five or six received placebo; per-sample allocation not given. Collection of the samples took place on day 63 after the first injection of vaccine or placebo. This table comes from immunoSEQ multiplex PCR, and its TCRdb copy is limited to in-frame clones, with some not included. The table lists some 300,000 clones, 70% to 90% of them singletons, with approximately 1.9% in the top ten. The table lists this clone with a count of one. Trimming removed 6 bases from V and 6 bases from J, with 10 bases in between. Germline V gene data show CDR1 as MNHEY and CDR2 as SVGEGT. The CDR3 has 12 residues.

Sequencing was performed on peripheral blood, taken in a trial of Ad26.COV2.S vaccine versus placebo. The source of this sequence is a person between 18 and 59 years old who received the Ad26.COV2.S COVID-19 vaccine or a placebo. The genes are TRBV6-2 or TRBV6-3 and TRBJ2-3, with unresolved D. The CDR3 here is CASSSTRDTQYF. CDR3 nucleotide sequence: TGTGCCAGCAGCTCCACGAGGGATACGCAGTATTTT.